This paragraph covers one TCR beta chain sequence. The antigen remains undetermined. These data belong to a study of shared clonotypes between healthy human individuals. Assay used: immunoSEQ multiplex PCR; TCRdb lists only in-frame clones, some missing. This table holds about 680,000 clones, 74% found once. The CDR3 sequence is 14 residues long. Trimming removed 3 bases from V and 3 bases from J, with 10 bases in between. The V gene's germline CDR1 is ENHRY and CDR2 SYGVKD. General study points: A generally larger estimated richness was seen in naive subsets than in memory subsets. Between a handful of donors, naive CD4 clonotypes were shared at a level of around 5.1%.

Material: memory CD4+ T cells sorted from blood. Subset defined: CD45RA-negative fraction. This clonotype was obtained from a woman aged 30 to 39 in good health. This chain uses TRBV10-3 with TRBJ2-3; D assignment may be TRBD1 or TRBD2 (7 bases each). The CDR3 is CAISDRGGTDTQYF. CDR3 bases: TGTGCCATCAGTGACAGGGGGGGTACAGATACGCAGTATTTT.